The 15 T cell receptor beta chains below come from one sample, sequenced in a study of shared T cell receptors in the human thymus. The assay was immunoSEQ multiplex PCR, and TCRdb's table has in-frame clones only and misses some. Among about 610,000 clones, roughly 90% were seen once, and the ten largest hold about 0.01%. This sample also appeared in a second study, on human thymus T cells.

Material for sequencing was thymocytes. Source of these receptors: a boy younger than two with a congenital heart defect.

CDR3: CAWSVKGGLAGVWPGELFF. In nucleotides, the CDR3 is TGTGCCTGGAGTGTAAAGGGGGGACTAGCGGGAGTCTGGCCCGGGGAGCTGTTTTTT. The chain uses TRBV30 and TRBJ2-2; 14 nucleotides agree with TRBD2. The CDR3 extends over 19 amino acids. With 0 bases clipped from V and 6 bases from J, the junction kept 12 bases outside the gene matches. The germline CDR1 and CDR2 sequences are GTSNPN and SVGIG (reference sequence).

J is TRBJ2-5 and V is TRBV7-9; 7 bases align to TRBD2. The CDR3 spans 14 residues. Germline V gene lookup returns CDR1 SEHNR and CDR2 FQNEAQ (reference sequence). Unmatched junction bases numbered 9, after V lost 6 bases and J lost 5 bases. The CDR3 protein is CASRASGGSETQYF. The CDR3 nucleotides are TGTGCCAGCAGGGCTAGCGGAGGCTCGGAGACCCAGTACTTC.

The chain couples TRBV19 to TRBJ2-2; possible D gene TRBD1, 5 bases. Trimming pared 0 bases from V and 3 bases from J, leaving 11 bases between. The CDR3 consists of 16 residues. Germline loops: CDR1 LNHDA, CDR2 SQIVND (reference sequence). As DNA, the CDR3 is TGTGCCAGTAGTATAGATTCAGGGTCCGACACCGGGGAGCTGTTTTTT. It translates to CASSIDSGSDTGELFF.

This sequence joins TRBV10-2 and TRBJ2-1; 10 bases are a match to TRBD2. This CDR3 is 16 amino acids long. With 6 bases clipped from V and 6 bases from J, the junction kept 11 bases outside the gene matches. Germline V CDR1 and CDR2: WSHSY, SAAADI. The CDR3 reads CASRPYPTSGVNEQFF. Here the CDR3 DNA reads TGCGCCAGCAGACCCTACCCTACTAGCGGGGTCAATGAGCAGTTCTTC.

The chain has TRBV10-2 and TRBJ1-5, with 8 bases matching TRBD1. Germline assignment: CDR1 WSHSY and CDR2 SAAADI. The CDR3 has 14 residues. V was pared by 8 bases and J by 5 bases, with 8 bases of the junction left unmatched. DNA for the CDR3: TGCGCCAGCTGTGGGCAGGGGGCCCATCAGCCCCAGCATTTT. Amino acids: CASCGQGAHQPQHF.

The genes are TRBV12-5 and TRBJ2-1, with TRBD2 matching 7 bases. CDR3 size: 16 residues. J lost 8 bases, V lost 5 bases, and 15 bases had no gene match. Germline V CDR1 and CDR2: LGHNT, FRNRAP. CDR3 amino acids: CASGTLGGSSWDEQFF. CDR3 in DNA: TGTGCTAGTGGTACGCTTGGCGGGAGTTCATGGGATGAGCAGTTCTTC.

The rearrangement links TRBV5-6 to TRBJ2-1; 7 bases fit TRBD2. Germline V gene lookup returns CDR1 SGHDT and CDR2 YYEEEE. The CDR3 runs to 14 residues. The junction had 10 bases not matched to a gene; V was cut back by 4 bases and J by 9 bases. CDR3 nucleotide sequence: TGTGCCAGCAGCGCCTCGGGAGGAGGTATTGAGCAGTTCTTC. It translates to CASSASGGGIEQFF.

This clone has just one count. The chain recombines TRBV29-1 with TRBJ1-2; D might be TRBD1 (6 bases). The CDR3 runs to 13 residues. Trimming took 6 bases from V and 4 from J, leaving 15 bases between them. Germline assignment: CDR1 SQVTM and CDR2 ANQGSEA. The CDR3 DNA reads as TGCAGCGTAGCACAGGGCACAGGCTATGGCTACACCTTC. Translated: CSVAQGTGYGYTF.

The V gene is TRBV11-2, the J gene TRBJ2-3, with unresolved D. The CDR3 is 16 residues long. CDR1 is SGHAT, CDR2 FQNNGV, per germline. V was trimmed by 1 base and J by 2 bases, leaving 13 bases between them. CDR3 bases: TGTGCCAGCAGCTTAGCTCCGTCGGGTAACACAGATACGCAGTATTTT. Amino acids: CASSLAPSGNTDTQYF.

The chain joins TRBV28 to TRBJ2-6; 7 bases agree with TRBD2. There are 15 residues in the CDR3. Trimming took 5 bases from V and 3 from J; bases not matched to a gene: 4. Germline V CDR1 and CDR2: MDHEN, SYDVKM. This CDR3 reads CASSLAGVGANVLTF. The CDR3 DNA reads TGTGCCAGCAGTCTGGCGGGAGTTGGGGCCAACGTCCTGACTTTC. Combining the CDR3 with reference TRBV28 and TRBJ2-6 gives the whole variable domain DVKVTQSSRYLVKRTGEKVFLECVQDMDHENMFWYRQDPGLGLRLIYFSYDVKMKEKGDIPEGYSVSREKKERFSLILESASTNQTSMYLCASSLAGVGANVLTFGAGSRLTVL.

The V call is TRBV15, the J call TRBJ1-4, with 11 nucleotides matching TRBD1. The germline CDR1 and CDR2 sequences are LNHNV and YYDKDF (reference sequence). The CDR3 has 16 residues. Unmatched junction bases numbered 7, after V lost 5 bases and J lost 5 bases. The DNA of the CDR3 is TGTGCCACCAGCGGACAGGGGGCCAACGGCAATGAAAAACTGTTTTTT. Its protein product is CATSGQGANGNEKLFF. Filled out from reference TRBV15 and TRBJ1-4, the complete variable domain reads DAMVIQNPRYQVTQFGKPVTLSCSQTLNHNVMYWYQQKSSQAPKLLFHYYDKDFNNEADTPDNFQSRRPNTSFCFLDIRSPGLGDTAMYLCATSGQGANGNEKLFFGSGTQLSVL.

The chain joins TRBV19 to TRBJ2-3; D possibly corresponds to TRBD2 (5 bases). From germline, CDR1 is LNHDA and CDR2 SQIVND (reference sequence). V was cut by 5 bases and J by 4 bases, with 10 bases left in between. There are 13 residues in the CDR3. This chain's CDR3 is CASSFGMADTQYF. Written as DNA, the CDR3 is TGTGCCAGTAGTTTCGGGATGGCAGATACGCAGTATTTT.

The chain couples TRBV27 to TRBJ2-5, with TRBD1 matching over 11 bases. The CDR3 sequence is 15 residues long. Germline V gene sequence: CDR1 MNHEY, CDR2 SMNVEV (reference sequence). V dropped 6 bases and J dropped 4; count of bases not matched to a gene: 7. CDR3 coding DNA: TGTGCCAGCAGCGCGGACAGGGGGCATGGAGAGACCCAGTACTTC. Translation: CASSADRGHGETQYF.

This chain connects TRBV2 to TRBJ2-7; 9 bases line up with TRBD2. This CDR3 comprises 18 residues. The junction had 16 bases not matched to a gene; V was cut back by 2 bases and J by 5 bases. The germline CDR1 and CDR2 sequences are SNHLY and FYNNEI. The CDR3 nucleotides read TGTGCCAGCAGTGAATTCCTGGCTAGCGGGACCGCCGGGGACGAGCAGTACTTC. Translation: CASSEFLASGTAGDEQYF.

The rearrangement uses TRBV9 and TRBJ2-1; 7 bases agree with TRBD2. The CDR3 covers 16 residues. Germline values: CDR1 SGDLS, CDR2 YYNGEE. Trimming at V came to 0 bases and at J to 9 bases, leaving 12 bases not matched to a gene. The CDR3 DNA reads TGTGCCAGCAGCGTAGCAGAGCGGGAAGAAAGCGGTGAGCAGTTCTTC. It is translated as CASSVAEREESGEQFF.